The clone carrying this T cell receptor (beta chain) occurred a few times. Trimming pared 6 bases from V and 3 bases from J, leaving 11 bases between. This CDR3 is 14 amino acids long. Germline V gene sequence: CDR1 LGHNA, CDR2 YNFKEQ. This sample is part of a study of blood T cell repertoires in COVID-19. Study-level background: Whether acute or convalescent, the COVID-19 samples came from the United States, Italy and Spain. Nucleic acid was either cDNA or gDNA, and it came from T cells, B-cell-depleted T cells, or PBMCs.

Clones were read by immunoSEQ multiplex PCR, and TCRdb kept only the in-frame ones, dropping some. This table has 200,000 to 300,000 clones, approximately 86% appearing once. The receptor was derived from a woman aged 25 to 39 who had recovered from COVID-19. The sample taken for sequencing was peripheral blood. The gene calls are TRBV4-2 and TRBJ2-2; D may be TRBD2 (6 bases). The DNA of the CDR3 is TGTGCCAGCAGACCGGGACTTGACACCGGGGAGCTGTTTTTT. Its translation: CASRPGLDTGELFF.